The rows below give T cell receptor beta chains drawn from one sample of a study of shared clonotypes between healthy human individuals. Sequenced by immunoSEQ multiplex PCR; TCRdb stores in-frame clones only, minus some. Of over a million clones in the sample, around 82% are singletons; the top ten hold approximately 0.5%. Sequenced: memory CD4+ T cells from PBMCs. The receptor set was obtained from a man younger than 35 in good health. Some clones in this sample may be carry-over from other donors' samples. CDR3s leave out the opening cysteine and the closing phenylalanine or tryptophan. Fields, in order: CDR3 protein, V gene, clone size. Size values are once, few and many counts, or a class for expanded clones, and some rows have none.

CDR3aa: ASRAWGEGLIGELF
v_gene: TRBV19
abundance: NA

CDR3aa: ASSSFGTGDYEQY
v_gene: TRBV18
abundance: NA

CDR3aa: ASSQGGAKSSYNEQF
v_gene: TRBV4-1
abundance: NA

CDR3aa: ATSRDPVYEQY
v_gene: TRBV15
abundance: once

CDR3aa: ASSIRGRNEQF
v_gene: TRBV19
abundance: NA

CDR3aa: ASSQRSDSTSSGANVLT
v_gene: TRBV4-1
abundance: NA

CDR3aa: ASSLEHGYT
v_gene: TRBV5-1
abundance: NA

CDR3aa: ASSPRRQETQY
v_gene: TRBV7-2
abundance: NA

CDR3aa: ASSQDAGPTYEQY
v_gene: TRBV4-1
abundance: NA

CDR3aa: ASSSDRAREQY
v_gene: TRBV5-6
abundance: NA

CDR3aa: ASSQQGNEQF
v_gene: TRBV4-1
abundance: NA

CDR3aa: ASSGILAGAYNEQF
v_gene: TRBV6-1
abundance: NA

CDR3aa: ASSERGTGLLFYEQY
v_gene: TRBV6-1
abundance: few

CDR3aa: ASSGTRVQEQF
v_gene: TRBV19
abundance: NA

CDR3aa: ASSRGVEYEQY
v_gene: TRBV18
abundance: NA

CDR3aa: ASSAPGQGGGYGYT
v_gene: TRBV28
abundance: NA

CDR3aa: ASSRGQGARETQY
v_gene: TRBV14
abundance: NA

CDR3aa: ASSLDSGRDTQY
v_gene: TRBV11-2
abundance: NA

CDR3aa: ASTTGGTEAF
v_gene: TRBV28
abundance: NA

CDR3aa: ASMRDIHEKLF
v_gene: TRBV19
abundance: NA

CDR3aa: ASSLERQGLSGNTIY
v_gene: TRBV11-2
abundance: NA

CDR3aa: ASSLEGQGRQETQY
v_gene: TRBV5-1
abundance: NA

CDR3aa: ASSEGRLGTRYEQY
v_gene: TRBV6-1
abundance: NA

CDR3aa: ASSSLRDRVQEDGYT
v_gene: TRBV27
abundance: NA

CDR3aa: ATSRVRGEKLF
v_gene: TRBV6-5
abundance: NA

CDR3aa: ASSLIGGQVLSYEQY
v_gene: TRBV7-3
abundance: NA

CDR3aa: ASSQDGAGGIYEQY
v_gene: TRBV4-2
abundance: NA

CDR3aa: ASSQGQGAGSEQF
v_gene: TRBV4-1
abundance: NA

CDR3aa: ASRPRAGDTEAF
v_gene: TRBV27
abundance: NA

CDR3aa: ASSPGAGGNYEQY
v_gene: TRBV18
abundance: NA

CDR3aa: ASSSRSGQNLNYGYT
v_gene: TRBV7-2
abundance: NA

CDR3aa: ASSWRGGAETQY
v_gene: TRBV5-4
abundance: NA

CDR3aa: ASSLGLAGVLDTQY
v_gene: TRBV5-1
abundance: NA

CDR3aa: ASSTPGLIYNEQF
v_gene: TRBV19
abundance: NA